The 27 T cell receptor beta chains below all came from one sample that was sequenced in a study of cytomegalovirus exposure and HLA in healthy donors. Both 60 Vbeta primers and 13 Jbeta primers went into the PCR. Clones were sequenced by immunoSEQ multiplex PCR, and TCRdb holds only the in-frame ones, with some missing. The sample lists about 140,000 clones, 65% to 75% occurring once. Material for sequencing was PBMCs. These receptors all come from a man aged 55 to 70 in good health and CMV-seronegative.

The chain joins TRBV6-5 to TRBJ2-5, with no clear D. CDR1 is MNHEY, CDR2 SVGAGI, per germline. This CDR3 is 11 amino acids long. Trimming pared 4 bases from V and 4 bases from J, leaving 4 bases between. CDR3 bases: TGTGCCAGCAGTTCGCGAGAGACCCAGTACTTC. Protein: CASSSRETQYF.

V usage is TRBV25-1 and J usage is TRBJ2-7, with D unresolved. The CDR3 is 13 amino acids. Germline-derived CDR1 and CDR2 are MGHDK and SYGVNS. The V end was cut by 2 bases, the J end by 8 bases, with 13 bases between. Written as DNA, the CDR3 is TGTGCCAGCAGTGAAATAGACCAGGTGAAGCAGTACTTC. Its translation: CASSEIDQVKQYF.

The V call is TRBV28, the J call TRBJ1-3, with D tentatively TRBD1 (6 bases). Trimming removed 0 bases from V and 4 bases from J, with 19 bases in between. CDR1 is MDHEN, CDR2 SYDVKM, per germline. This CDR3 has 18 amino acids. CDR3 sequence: CASSLWSGGGIGGNTIYF. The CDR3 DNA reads TGTGCCAGCAGTTTATGGAGCGGGGGGGGCATCGGAGGAAACACCATATATTTT.

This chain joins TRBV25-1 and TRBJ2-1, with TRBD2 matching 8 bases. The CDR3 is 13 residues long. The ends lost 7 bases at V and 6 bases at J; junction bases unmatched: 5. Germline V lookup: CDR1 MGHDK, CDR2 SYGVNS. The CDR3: CASTEGLGNEQFF. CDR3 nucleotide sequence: TGTGCCAGCACTGAGGGACTAGGCAATGAGCAGTTCTTC.

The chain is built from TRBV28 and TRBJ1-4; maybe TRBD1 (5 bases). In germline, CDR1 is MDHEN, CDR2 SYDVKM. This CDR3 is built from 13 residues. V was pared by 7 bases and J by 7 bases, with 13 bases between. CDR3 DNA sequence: TGTGCCAGCACCCTCGGGGGAGGTGAAAAACTGTTTTTT. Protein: CASTLGGGEKLFF.

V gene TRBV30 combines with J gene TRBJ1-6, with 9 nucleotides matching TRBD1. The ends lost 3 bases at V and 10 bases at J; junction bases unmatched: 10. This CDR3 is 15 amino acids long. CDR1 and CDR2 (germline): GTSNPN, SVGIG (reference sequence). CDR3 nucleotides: TGTGCCTGGAGAGAGACAGGGGGTGTTCGGTCACCCCTCCACTTT. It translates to CAWRETGGVRSPLHF.

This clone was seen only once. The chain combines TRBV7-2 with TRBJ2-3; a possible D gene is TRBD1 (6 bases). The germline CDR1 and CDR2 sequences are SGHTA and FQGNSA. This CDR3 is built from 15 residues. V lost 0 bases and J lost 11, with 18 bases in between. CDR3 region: CASSLALERGIEQYF. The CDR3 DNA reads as TGTGCCAGCAGCTTAGCTCTAGAGAGGGGGATAGAGCAGTATTTT.

The CDR3: CASSLRTSGRENTGELFF. As DNA, the CDR3 is TGTGCCAGCAGCTTGAGGACTAGCGGGAGGGAGAACACCGGGGAGCTGTTTTTT. The chain joins TRBV7-9 to TRBJ2-2; 15 bases align to TRBD2. The CDR3 has 18 residues. Unmatched junction bases numbered 3, after V lost 3 bases and J lost 1 base. Per germline, CDR1 SEHNR and CDR2 FQNEAQ (reference sequence). Full variable domain (remainder filled in from reference TRBV7-9 and TRBJ2-2): DTGVSQNPRHKITKRGQNVTFRCDPISEHNRLYWYRQTLGQGPEFLTYFQNEAQLEKSRLLSDRFSAERPKGSFSTLEIQRTEQGDSAMYLCASSLRTSGRENTGELFFGEGSRLTVL.

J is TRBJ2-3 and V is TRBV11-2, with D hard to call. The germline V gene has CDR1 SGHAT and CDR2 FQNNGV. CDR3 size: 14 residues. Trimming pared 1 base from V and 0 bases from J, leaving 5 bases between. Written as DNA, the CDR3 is TGTGCCAGCAGCTTAGCCCCTAGCACAGATACGCAGTATTTT. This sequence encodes CASSLAPSTDTQYF.

CDR3 bases: TGTGCCAGCAGTCTTACAGGGGGAGCGTACGAGCAGTACTTC. This codes for CASSLTGGAYEQYF. This chain joins TRBV28 and TRBJ2-7, with 8 positions matching TRBD1. The CDR3 spans 14 residues. The V and J ends lost 5 bases and 4 bases, in that order; junction bases with no gene match: 7. The germline V gene encodes CDR1 MDHEN and CDR2 SYDVKM. Full variable domain (outside the CDR3, taken from reference TRBV28 and TRBJ2-7): DVKVTQSSRYLVKRTGEKVFLECVQDMDHENMFWYRQDPGLGLRLIYFSYDVKMKEKGDIPEGYSVSREKKERFSLILESASTNQTSMYLCASSLTGGAYEQYFGPGTRLTVT.

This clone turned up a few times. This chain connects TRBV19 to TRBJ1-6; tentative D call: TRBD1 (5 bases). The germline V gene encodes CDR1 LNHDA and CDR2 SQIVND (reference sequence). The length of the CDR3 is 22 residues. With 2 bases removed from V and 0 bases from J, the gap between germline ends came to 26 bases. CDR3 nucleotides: TGTGCCAGTAGTATATCTCTTCGGGCAGGGAGGATTCACAGCTCCTATAATTCACCCCTCCACTTT. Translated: CASSISLRAGRIHSSYNSPLHF. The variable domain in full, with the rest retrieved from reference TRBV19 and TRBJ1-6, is DGGITQSPKYLFRKEGQNVTLSCEQNLNHDAMYWYRQDPGQGLRLIYYSQIVNDFQKGDIAEGYSVSREKKESFPLTVTSAQKNPTAFYLCASSISLRAGRIHSSYNSPLHFGNGTRLTVT.

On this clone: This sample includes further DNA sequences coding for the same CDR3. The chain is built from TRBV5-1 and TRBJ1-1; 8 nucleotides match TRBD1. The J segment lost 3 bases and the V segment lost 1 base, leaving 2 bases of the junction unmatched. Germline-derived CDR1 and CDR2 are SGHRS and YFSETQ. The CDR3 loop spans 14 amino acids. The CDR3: CASSLQGADTEAFF. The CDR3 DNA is TGCGCCAGCAGCTTGCAGGGGGCGGACACTGAAGCTTTCTTT.

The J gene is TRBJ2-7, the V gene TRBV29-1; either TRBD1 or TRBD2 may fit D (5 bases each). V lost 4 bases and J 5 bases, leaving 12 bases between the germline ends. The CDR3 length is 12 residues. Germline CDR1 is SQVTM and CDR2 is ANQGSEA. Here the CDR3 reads CSVVEGRHEQYF. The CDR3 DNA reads TGCAGCGTTGTAGAGGGGCGGCACGAGCAGTACTTC.

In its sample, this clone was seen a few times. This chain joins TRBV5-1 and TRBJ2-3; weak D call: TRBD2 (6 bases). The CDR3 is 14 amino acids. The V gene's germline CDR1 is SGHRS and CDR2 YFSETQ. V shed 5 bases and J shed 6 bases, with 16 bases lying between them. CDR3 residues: CASSPDYLDDTQYF. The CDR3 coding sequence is TGCGCCAGCAGTCCGGACTACCTCGATGATACGCAGTATTTT.

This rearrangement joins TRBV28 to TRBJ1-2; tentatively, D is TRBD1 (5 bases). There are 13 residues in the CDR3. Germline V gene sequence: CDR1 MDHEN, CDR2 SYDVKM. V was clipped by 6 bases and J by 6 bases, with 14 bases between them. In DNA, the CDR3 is TGTGCCAGCAGCTGGGGGTGGGGGGATGGCTACACCTTC. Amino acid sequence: CASSWGWGDGYTF.

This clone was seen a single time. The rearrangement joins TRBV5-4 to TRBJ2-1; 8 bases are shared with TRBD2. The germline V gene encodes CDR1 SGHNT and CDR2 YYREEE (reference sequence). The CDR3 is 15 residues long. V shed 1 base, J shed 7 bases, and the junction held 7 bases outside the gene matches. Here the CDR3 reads CASSLKAGAGNEQFF. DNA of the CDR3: TGTGCCAGCAGCTTGAAAGCGGGAGCGGGAAATGAGCAGTTCTTC.

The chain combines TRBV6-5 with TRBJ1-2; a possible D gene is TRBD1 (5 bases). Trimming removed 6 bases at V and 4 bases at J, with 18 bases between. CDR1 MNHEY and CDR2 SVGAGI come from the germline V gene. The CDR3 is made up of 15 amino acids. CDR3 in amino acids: CASSPRSGGGYGYTF. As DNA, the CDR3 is TGTGCCAGCAGCCCGAGGTCCGGGGGGGGCTATGGCTACACCTTC.

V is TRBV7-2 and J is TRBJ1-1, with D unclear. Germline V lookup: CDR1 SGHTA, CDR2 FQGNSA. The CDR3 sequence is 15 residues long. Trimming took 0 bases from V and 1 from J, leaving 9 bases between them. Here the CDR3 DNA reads TGTGCCAGCAGCTTAGCATACAGCCCGAACACTGAAGCTTTCTTT. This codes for CASSLAYSPNTEAFF.

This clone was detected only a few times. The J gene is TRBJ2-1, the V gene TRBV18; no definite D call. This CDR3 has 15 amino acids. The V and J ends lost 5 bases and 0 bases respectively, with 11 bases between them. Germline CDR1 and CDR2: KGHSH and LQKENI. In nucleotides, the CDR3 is TGTGCCAGCTCAACCGTCTCGAGCTCCTACAATGAGCAGTTCTTC. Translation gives CASSTVSSSYNEQFF.

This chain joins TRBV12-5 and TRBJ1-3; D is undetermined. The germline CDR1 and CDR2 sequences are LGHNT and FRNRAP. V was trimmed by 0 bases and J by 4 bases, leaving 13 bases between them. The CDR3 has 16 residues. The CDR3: CASGLVVSGSGNTIYF. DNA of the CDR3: TGTGCTAGTGGTTTGGTGGTCTCGGGGTCCGGAAACACCATATATTTT. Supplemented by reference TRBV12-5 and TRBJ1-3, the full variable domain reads DARVTQTPRHKVTEMGQEVTMRCQPILGHNTVFWYRQTMMQGLELLAYFRNRAPLDDSGMPKDRFSAEMPDATLATLKIQPSEPRDSAVYFCASGLVVSGSGNTIYFGEGSWLTVV.

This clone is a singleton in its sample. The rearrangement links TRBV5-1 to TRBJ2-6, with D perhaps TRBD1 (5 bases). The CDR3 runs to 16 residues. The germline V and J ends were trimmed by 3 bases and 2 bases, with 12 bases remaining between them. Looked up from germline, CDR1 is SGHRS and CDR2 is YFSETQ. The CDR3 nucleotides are TGCGCCAGCAGCTCGGGTCAGGGTCCTGGGGCCAACGTCCTGACTTTC. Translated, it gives CASSSGQGPGANVLTF.

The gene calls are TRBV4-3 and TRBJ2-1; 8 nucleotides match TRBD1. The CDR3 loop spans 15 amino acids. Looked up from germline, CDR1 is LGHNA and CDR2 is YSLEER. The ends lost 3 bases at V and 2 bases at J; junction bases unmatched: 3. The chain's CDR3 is CASSQGQAPYNEQFF. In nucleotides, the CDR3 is TGCGCCAGCAGCCAGGGACAGGCCCCCTACAATGAGCAGTTCTTC.

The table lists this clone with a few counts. CDR3 in DNA: TGTGCCAGCAGGGAGGCGGGGAGGACTGAAGCTTTCTTT. This translates into CASREAGRTEAFF. The chain carries TRBV25-1 and TRBJ1-1; D not resolved. This CDR3 comprises 13 residues. Germline CDR1 is MGHDK and CDR2 is SYGVNS. Trimming cost V 6 bases and J 5 bases, with 13 bases left between them.

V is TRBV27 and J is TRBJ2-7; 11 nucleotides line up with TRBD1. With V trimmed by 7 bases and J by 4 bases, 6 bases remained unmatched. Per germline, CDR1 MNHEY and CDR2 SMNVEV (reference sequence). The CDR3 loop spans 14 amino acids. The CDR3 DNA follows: TGTGCCAGCAAACGGGGACAGGGGGGGTACGAGCAGTACTTC. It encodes CASKRGQGGYEQYF.

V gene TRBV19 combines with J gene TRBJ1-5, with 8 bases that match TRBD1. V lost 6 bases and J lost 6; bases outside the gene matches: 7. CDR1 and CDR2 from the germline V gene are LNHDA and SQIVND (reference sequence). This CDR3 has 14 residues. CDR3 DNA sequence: TGTGCCAGTAGCACCGGACAGGGAAGTCAGCCCCAGCATTTT. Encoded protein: CASSTGQGSQPQHF.

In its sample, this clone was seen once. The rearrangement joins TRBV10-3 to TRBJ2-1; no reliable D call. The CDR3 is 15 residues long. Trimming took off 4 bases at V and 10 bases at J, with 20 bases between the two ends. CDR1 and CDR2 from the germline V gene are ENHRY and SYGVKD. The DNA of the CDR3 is TGTGCCATCAGTGGCCCAAGTCCCGAGTCCTTGGAGCAGTTCTTC. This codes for CAISGPSPESLEQFF.

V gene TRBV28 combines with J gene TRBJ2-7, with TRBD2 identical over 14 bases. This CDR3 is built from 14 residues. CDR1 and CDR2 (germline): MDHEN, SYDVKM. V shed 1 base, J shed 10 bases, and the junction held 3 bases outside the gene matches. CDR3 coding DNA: TGTGCCAGCAGTTTATTGGGACTAGCGGGAGAACAGTACTTC. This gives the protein CASSLLGLAGEQYF.